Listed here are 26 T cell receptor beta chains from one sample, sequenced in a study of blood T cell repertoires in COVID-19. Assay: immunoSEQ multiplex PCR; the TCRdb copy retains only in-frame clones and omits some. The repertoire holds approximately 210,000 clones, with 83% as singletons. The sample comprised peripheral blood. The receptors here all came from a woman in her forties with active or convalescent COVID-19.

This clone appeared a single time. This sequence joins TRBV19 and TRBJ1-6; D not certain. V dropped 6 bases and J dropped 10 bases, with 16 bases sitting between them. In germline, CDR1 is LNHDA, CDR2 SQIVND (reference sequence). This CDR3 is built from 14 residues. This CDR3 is CASRQSRRGSPLHF. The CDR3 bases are TGTGCCAGTAGACAATCCCGACGGGGATCACCCCTCCACTTT.

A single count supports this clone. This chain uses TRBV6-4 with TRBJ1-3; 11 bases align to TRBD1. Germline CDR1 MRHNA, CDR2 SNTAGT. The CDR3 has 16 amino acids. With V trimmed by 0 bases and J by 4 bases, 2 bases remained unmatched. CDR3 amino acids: CASSDSWDRGGNTIYF. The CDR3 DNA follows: TGTGCCAGCAGTGACTCGTGGGACAGGGGGGGAAACACCATATATTTT.

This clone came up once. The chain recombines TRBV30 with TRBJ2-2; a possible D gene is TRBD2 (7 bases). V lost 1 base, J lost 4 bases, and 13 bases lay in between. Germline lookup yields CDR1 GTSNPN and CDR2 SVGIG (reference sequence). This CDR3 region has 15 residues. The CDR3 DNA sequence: TGTGCCTGGAGTGCCCGGGGGGCGGGCACCGGGGAGCTGTTTTTT. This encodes CAWSARGAGTGELFF.

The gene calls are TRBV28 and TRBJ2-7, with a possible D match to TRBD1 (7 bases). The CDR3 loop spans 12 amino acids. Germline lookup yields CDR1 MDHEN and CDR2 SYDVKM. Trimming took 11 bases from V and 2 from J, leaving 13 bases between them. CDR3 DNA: TGTGCCTGCGGGACAGTGACCTACGAGCAGTACTTC. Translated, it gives CACGTVTYEQYF.

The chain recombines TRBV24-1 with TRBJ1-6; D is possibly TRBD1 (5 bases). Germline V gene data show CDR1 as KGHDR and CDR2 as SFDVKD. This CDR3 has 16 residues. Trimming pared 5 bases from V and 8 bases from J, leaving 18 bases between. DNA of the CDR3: TGTGCCACCAGTGTACCTTTGGGGGGTCTTGATTCACCCCTCCACTTT. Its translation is CATSVPLGGLDSPLHF.

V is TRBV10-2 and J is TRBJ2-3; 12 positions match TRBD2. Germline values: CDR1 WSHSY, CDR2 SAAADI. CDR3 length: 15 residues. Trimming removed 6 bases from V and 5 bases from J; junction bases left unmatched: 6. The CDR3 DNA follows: TGCGCCAGCAGCCGGTCTAGCGGGGGGGGAGATACGCAGTATTTT. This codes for CASSRSSGGGDTQYF.

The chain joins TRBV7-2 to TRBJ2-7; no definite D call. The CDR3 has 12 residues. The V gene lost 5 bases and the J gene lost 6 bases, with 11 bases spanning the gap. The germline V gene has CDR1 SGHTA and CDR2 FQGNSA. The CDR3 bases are TGTGCCAGCAGCCCCACACTAACCGAGCAGTACTTC. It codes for CASSPTLTEQYF.

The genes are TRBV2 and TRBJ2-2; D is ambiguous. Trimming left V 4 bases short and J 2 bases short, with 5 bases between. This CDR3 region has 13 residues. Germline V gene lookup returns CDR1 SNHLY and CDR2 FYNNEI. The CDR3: CASSGLNTGELFF. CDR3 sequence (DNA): TGTGCCAGCAGTGGTCTAAACACCGGGGAGCTGTTTTTT.

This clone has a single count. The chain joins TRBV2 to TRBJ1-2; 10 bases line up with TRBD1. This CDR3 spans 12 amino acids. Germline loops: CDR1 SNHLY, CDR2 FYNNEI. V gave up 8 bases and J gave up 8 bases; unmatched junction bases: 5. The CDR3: CASSTGGLGYTF. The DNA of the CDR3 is TGTGCCAGCTCGACAGGGGGCCTCGGCTACACCTTC. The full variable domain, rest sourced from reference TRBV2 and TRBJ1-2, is EPEVTQTPSHQVTQMGQEVILRCVPISNHLYFYWYRQILGQKVEFLVSFYNNEISEKSEIFDDQFSVERPDGSNFTLKIRSTKLEDSAMYFCASSTGGLGYTFGSGTRLTVV.

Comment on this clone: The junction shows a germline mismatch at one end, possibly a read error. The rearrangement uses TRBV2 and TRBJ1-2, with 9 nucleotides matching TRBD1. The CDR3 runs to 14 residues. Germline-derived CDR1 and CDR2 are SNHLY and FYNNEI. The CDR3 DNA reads TGTGCCACAAACCCCGACAGGGGGTATACGAGTAAGCGGTTC. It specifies CATNPDRGYTSKRF. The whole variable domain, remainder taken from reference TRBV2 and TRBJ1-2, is EPEVTQTPSHQVTQMGQEVILRCVPISNHLYFYWYRQILGQKVEFLVSFYNNEISEKSEIFDDQFSVERPDGSNFTLKIRSTKLEDSAMYFCATNPDRGYTSKRFGSGTRLTVV.

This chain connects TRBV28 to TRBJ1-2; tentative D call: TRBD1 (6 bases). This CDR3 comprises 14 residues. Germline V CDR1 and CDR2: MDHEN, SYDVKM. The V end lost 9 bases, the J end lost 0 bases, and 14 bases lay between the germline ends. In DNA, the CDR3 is TGTGCCAGGGGTGCCCAGGGGACTAACTATGGCTACACCTTC. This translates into CARGAQGTNYGYTF.

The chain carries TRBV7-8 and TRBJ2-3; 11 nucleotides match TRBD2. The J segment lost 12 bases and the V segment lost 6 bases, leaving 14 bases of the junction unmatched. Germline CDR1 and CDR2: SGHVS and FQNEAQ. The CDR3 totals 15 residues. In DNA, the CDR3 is TGTGCCAGCAGGCATAGCGGGGGGGTAAGAGATCTCCAGTATTTT. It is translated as CASRHSGGVRDLQYF.

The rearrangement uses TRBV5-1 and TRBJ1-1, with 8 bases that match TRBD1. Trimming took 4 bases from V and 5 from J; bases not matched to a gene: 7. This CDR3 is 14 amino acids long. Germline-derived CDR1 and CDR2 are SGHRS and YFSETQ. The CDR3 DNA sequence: TGCGCCAGCAGCCCCGGACAGGGCGATACTGAAGCTTTCTTT. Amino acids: CASSPGQGDTEAFF.

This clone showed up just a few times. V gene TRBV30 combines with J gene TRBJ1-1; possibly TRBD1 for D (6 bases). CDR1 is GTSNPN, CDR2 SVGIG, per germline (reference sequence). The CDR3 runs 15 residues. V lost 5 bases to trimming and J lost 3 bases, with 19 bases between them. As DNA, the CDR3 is TGTGCCTGGGGGGGGCAGGGATACCGTGACACTGAAGCTTTCTTT. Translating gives CAWGGQGYRDTEAFF.

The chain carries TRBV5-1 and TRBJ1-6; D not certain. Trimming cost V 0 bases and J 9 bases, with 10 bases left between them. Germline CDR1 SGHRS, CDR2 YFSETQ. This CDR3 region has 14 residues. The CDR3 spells CASSLAGVGSPLHF. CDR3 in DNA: TGCGCCAGCAGCTTGGCCGGGGTGGGTTCACCCCTCCACTTT.

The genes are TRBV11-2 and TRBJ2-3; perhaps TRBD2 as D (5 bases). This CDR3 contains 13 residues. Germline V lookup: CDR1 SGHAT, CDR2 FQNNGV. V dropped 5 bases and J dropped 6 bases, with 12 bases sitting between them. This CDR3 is CASSLGGVDTQYF. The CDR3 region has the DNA TGTGCCAGCAGCCTAGGAGGAGTGGATACGCAGTATTTT.

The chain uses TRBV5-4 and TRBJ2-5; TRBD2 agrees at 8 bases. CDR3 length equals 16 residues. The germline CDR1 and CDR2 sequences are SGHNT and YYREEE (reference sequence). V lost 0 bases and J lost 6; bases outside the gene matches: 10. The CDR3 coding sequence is TGTGCCAGCAGCTTGGGGTCGGGGGGGCCGGTAAAGACCCAGTACTTC. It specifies CASSLGSGGPVKTQYF.

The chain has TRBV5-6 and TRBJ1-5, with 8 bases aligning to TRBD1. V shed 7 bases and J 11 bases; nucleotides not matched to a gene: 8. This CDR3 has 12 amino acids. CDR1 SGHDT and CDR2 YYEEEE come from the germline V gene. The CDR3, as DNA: TGTGCCAGCGGCAAGACAGGGGAGGCCCAGCATTTT. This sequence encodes CASGKTGEAQHF.

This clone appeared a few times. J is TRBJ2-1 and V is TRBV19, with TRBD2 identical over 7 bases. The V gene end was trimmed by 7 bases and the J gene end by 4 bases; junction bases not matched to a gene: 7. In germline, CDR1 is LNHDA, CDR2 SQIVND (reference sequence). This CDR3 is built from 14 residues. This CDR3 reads CASTPSGNYNEQFF. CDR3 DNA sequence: TGTGCCAGTACCCCTAGCGGCAATTACAATGAGCAGTTCTTC.

Here the CDR3 reads CASSPVSGAGETQYF. The CDR3, as DNA: TGTGCCAGCTCACCAGTTTCTGGGGCTGGGGAGACCCAGTACTTC. This chain uses TRBV18 with TRBJ2-5; D is possibly TRBD1 (5 bases). The CDR3 contains 15 residues. In germline, CDR1 is KGHSH, CDR2 LQKENI. Trimming removed 2 bases at V and 5 bases at J, with 15 bases between.

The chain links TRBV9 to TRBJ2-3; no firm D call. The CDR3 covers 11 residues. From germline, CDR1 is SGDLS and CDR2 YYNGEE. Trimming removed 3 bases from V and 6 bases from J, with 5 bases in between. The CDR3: CASSGSDTQYF. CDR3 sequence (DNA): TGTGCCAGCAGCGGAAGCGATACGCAGTATTTT.

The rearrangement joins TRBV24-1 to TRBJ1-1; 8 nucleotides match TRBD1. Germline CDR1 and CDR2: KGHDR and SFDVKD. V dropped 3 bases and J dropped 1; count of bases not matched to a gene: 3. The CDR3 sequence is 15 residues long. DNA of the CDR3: TGTGCCACCAGTGATGCAGGGGGCAGGAACACTGAAGCTTTCTTT. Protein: CATSDAGGRNTEAFF.

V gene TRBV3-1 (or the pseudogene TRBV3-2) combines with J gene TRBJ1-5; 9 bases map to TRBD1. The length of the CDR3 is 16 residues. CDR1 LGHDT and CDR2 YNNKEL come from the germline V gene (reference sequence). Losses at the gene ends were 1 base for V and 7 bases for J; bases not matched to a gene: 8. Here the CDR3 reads CASSQGLQGTGQPQHF. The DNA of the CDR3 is TGTGCCAGCAGCCAAGGACTACAGGGGACAGGGCAGCCCCAGCATTTT.

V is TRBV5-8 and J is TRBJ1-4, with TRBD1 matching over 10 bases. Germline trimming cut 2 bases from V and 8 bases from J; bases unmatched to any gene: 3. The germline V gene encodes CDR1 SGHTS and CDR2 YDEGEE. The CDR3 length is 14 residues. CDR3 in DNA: TGTGCCAGCAGCTTCGGACAGGGGGGCGAAAAACTGTTTTTT. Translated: CASSFGQGGEKLFF.

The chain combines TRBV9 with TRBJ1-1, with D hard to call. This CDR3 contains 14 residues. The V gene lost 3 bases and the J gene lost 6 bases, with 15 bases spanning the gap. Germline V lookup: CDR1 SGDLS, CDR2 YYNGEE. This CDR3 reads CASSEGRYGAEAFF. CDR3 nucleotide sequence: TGTGCCAGCAGCGAGGGCCGCTACGGGGCTGAAGCTTTCTTT.

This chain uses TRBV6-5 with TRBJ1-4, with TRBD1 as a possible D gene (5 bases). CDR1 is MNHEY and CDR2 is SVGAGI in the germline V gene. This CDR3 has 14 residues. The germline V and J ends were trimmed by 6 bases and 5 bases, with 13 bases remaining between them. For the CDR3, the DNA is TGTGCCAGCAGGGATTCGGGGGGGAATGAAAAACTGTTTTTT. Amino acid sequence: CASRDSGGNEKLFF.